Each of the 29 T cell receptor beta chains below was sequenced from the same sample in a study of blood T cell repertoires in COVID-19. TCRdb's table, derived via immunoSEQ multiplex PCR, lists solely in-frame clones and lacks some. The sample shows around 300,000 clones, around 85% of them seen only once. The sequenced sample consisted of peripheral blood. The receptors shown here come from a woman between 65 and 79 years old with acute or convalescent COVID-19.

The chain couples TRBV7-3 to TRBJ2-5; possibly TRBD1 for D (5 bases). CDR1 and CDR2 (germline): SGHTA, FQGTGA. This CDR3 has 14 amino acids. Between the trimmed V and J ends, which lost 2 bases and 7 bases, there was a span of 14 bases. The CDR3 sequence is CASSLVGTQGTQYF. CDR3 in DNA: TGTGCCAGCAGCTTAGTAGGTACTCAGGGGACCCAGTACTTC.

The CDR3: CASGRDLNTEAFF. The DNA of the CDR3 is TGCGCCAGCGGCAGGGACTTGAACACTGAAGCTTTCTTT. This chain uses TRBV5-1 with TRBJ1-1; D might be TRBD1 (5 bases). CDR1 is SGHRS and CDR2 is YFSETQ in the germline V gene. This CDR3 has 13 amino acids. V lost 7 bases and J lost 0, with 10 bases in between.

This sequence joins TRBV5-1 and TRBJ2-3; tentative D call: TRBD2 (8 bases). The germline gives CDR1 SGHRS, CDR2 YFSETQ. This CDR3 region has 15 residues. V lost 6 bases, J lost 5 bases, and 19 bases lay in between. CDR3 sequence (DNA): TGCGCCAGCAACCCCAGGGGGACTAGTCTAGATACGCAGTATTTT. Translating it yields CASNPRGTSLDTQYF.

The V and J genes are TRBV4-1 and TRBJ2-3; TRBD2 aligns across 11 bases. The V segment lost 0 bases and the J segment 1 base; nucleotides outside the gene matches: 15. The CDR3 is made up of 21 amino acids. Germline assignment: CDR1 MGHRA and CDR2 YSYEKL. The CDR3 loop reads CASSQDGLAGGPWPRTDTQYF. CDR3 bases: TGCGCCAGCAGCCAAGATGGGCTAGCGGGGGGCCCCTGGCCTCGCACAGATACGCAGTATTTT.

This clone showed up just a few times. The chain recombines TRBV7-9 with TRBJ1-3, with 8 positions matching TRBD1. The V segment lost 4 bases and the J segment 7 bases; nucleotides outside the gene matches: 6. Germline V gene lookup returns CDR1 SEHNR and CDR2 FQNEAQ (reference sequence). The CDR3 consists of 14 residues. Written as DNA, the CDR3 is TGTGCCAGCAGCTCGACAGGGGTAGTGAACACCATATATTTT. It yields the protein CASSSTGVVNTIYF. Drawing the rest from reference TRBV7-9 and TRBJ1-3, the complete variable domain is DTGVSQNPRHKITKRGQNVTFRCDPISEHNRLYWYRQTLGQGPEFLTYFQNEAQLEKSRLLSDRFSAERPKGSFSTLEIQRTEQGDSAMYLCASSSTGVVNTIYFGEGSWLTVV.

In the case of this clone: Within the sample, other DNA sequences also encode this same CDR3. The genes are TRBV11-2 and TRBJ1-3; unclear D gene. V lost 0 bases, J lost 4 bases, and 4 bases lay in between. Germline values: CDR1 SGHAT, CDR2 FQNNGV. CDR3 length equals 13 residues. CDR3 coding DNA: TGTGCCAGCAGCTTAGAACAGGGAAACACCATATATTTT. Translated, it gives CASSLEQGNTIYF. The variable domain in full, completed from reference TRBV11-2 and TRBJ1-3, reads EAGVAQSPRYKIIEKRQSVAFWCNPISGHATLYWYQQILGQGPKLLIQFQNNGVVDDSQLPKDRFSAERLKGVDSTLKIQPAKLEDSAVYLCASSLEQGNTIYFGEGSWLTVV.

Only one count was recorded for this clone. The genes are TRBV29-1 and TRBJ1-1, with a weak D call TRBD1 (5 bases). There are 12 residues in the CDR3. Trimming pared 7 bases from V and 3 bases from J, leaving 12 bases between. From germline, CDR1 is SQVTM and CDR2 ANQGSEA. In DNA form, the CDR3 reads TGCAGCGGGACGGGGGAGGACACTGAAGCTTTCTTT. Its translation is CSGTGEDTEAFF.

The chain recombines TRBV7-2 with TRBJ1-1; weak D call: TRBD1 (6 bases). V was trimmed by 2 bases and J by 0 bases, leaving 7 bases between them. The CDR3 extends over 14 amino acids. Germline CDR1 and CDR2: SGHTA and FQGNSA. The CDR3 sequence: CASSLRTVNTEAFF. The DNA for the CDR3 is TGTGCCAGCAGCTTAAGGACAGTGAACACTGAAGCTTTCTTT. Full variable domain (outside the CDR3, taken from reference TRBV7-2 and TRBJ1-1): GAGVSQSPSNKVTEKGKDVELRCDPISGHTALYWYRQSLGQGLEFLIYFQGNSAPDKSGLPSDRFSAERTGGSVSTLTIQRTQQEDSAVYLCASSLRTVNTEAFFGQGTRLTVV.

CDR3 in amino acids: CASQMGDSRTEAFF. The CDR3 nucleotides read TGTGCCAGTCAAATGGGGGACAGCAGGACTGAAGCTTTCTTT. The gene calls are TRBV19 and TRBJ1-1; 7 bases match TRBD1. Germline CDR1 LNHDA, CDR2 SQIVND (reference sequence). This CDR3 contains 14 residues. The ends lost 8 bases at V and 5 bases at J; junction bases unmatched: 11. Filled out from reference TRBV19 and TRBJ1-1, the complete variable domain reads DGGITQSPKYLFRKEGQNVTLSCEQNLNHDAMYWYRQDPGQGLRLIYYSQIVNDFQKGDIAEGYSVSREKKESFPLTVTSAQKNPTAFYLCASQMGDSRTEAFFGQGTRLTVV.

The chain combines TRBV4-1 with TRBJ1-1; D uncertain. Germline CDR1 reads MGHRA; CDR2 reads YSYEKL. This CDR3 comprises 11 residues. The ends were cut back, 7 bases at V and 11 bases at J, with 14 bases in the middle. This CDR3 is CASKGIGGAFF. The CDR3 nucleotides are TGCGCCAGCAAAGGGATCGGAGGGGCTTTCTTT.

The chain recombines TRBV6-1 with TRBJ2-6; 7 bases map to TRBD1. There are 15 residues in the CDR3. CDR1 and CDR2 from the germline V gene are MNHNS and SASEGT. V dropped 3 bases and J dropped 5; count of bases not matched to a gene: 4. CDR3 region: CASSENRGWANVLTF. CDR3 nucleotide sequence: TGTGCCAGCAGTGAGAACAGGGGTTGGGCCAACGTCCTGACTTTC.

This chain joins TRBV29-1 and TRBJ1-2; 7 nucleotides agree with TRBD1. The CDR3 contains 14 residues. Germline CDR1 reads SQVTM; CDR2 reads ANQGSEA. J lost 4 bases, V lost 4 bases, and 9 bases had no gene match. The CDR3 loop is CSVGRGGGVYGYTF. DNA of the CDR3: TGCAGCGTTGGTCGAGGAGGGGGCGTCTATGGCTACACCTTC.

V is TRBV6-5 and J is TRBJ1-1; 9 bases are a match to TRBD1. V lost 6 bases and J lost 4; bases outside the gene matches: 9. The CDR3 is made up of 15 amino acids. Germline V CDR1 and CDR2: MNHEY, SVGAGI. The CDR3 is CASRREGQGGTEAFF. The CDR3 DNA reads TGTGCCAGCAGACGAGAGGGACAGGGAGGCACTGAAGCTTTCTTT.

The chain carries TRBV4-1 and TRBJ1-4, with TRBD1 matching over 11 bases. This CDR3 comprises 19 residues. V shed 0 bases, J shed 7 bases, and the junction held 13 bases outside the gene matches. Germline-derived CDR1 and CDR2 are MGHRA and YSYEKL. The CDR3 here is CASSQDTGTGGIRAEKLFF. As DNA, the CDR3 is TGCGCCAGCAGCCAAGATACCGGGACAGGGGGAATAAGAGCTGAAAAACTGTTTTTT.

V usage is TRBV19 and J usage is TRBJ2-1; 9 bases align to TRBD1. CDR1 is LNHDA, CDR2 SQIVND, per germline (reference sequence). The CDR3 extends over 15 amino acids. Trimming at V came to 2 bases and at J to 7 bases, leaving 6 bases not matched to a gene. The CDR3 nucleotides are TGTGCCAGTAGTATAAGTGGACAGGGGAGTAATGAGCAGTTCTTC. Its protein is CASSISGQGSNEQFF.

The J gene is TRBJ1-2, the V gene TRBV27, with D perhaps matching TRBD1 (6 bases). There are 12 residues in the CDR3. Germline V lookup: CDR1 MNHEY, CDR2 SMNVEV (reference sequence). Trimming took 7 bases from V and 8 from J, leaving 14 bases between them. CDR3 nucleotide sequence: TGTGCCAGCATGACAGGAACGGGGGGCTACACCTTC. Translated, it gives CASMTGTGGYTF.

J is TRBJ1-6 and V is TRBV11-2, with 7 bases lining up with TRBD1. V trimming: 4 bases; J trimming: 10 bases; junction bases outside the gene matches: 10. The CDR3 extends over 15 amino acids. Germline values: CDR1 SGHAT, CDR2 FQNNGV. CDR3: CASSWTGSGASPLHF. The CDR3 DNA is TGTGCCAGCAGCTGGACAGGTTCTGGTGCGTCACCCCTCCACTTT.

This chain joins TRBV25-1 and TRBJ1-4, with 8 positions matching TRBD1. Germline CDR1 and CDR2: MGHDK and SYGVNS. The CDR3 contains 14 residues. The J segment lost 6 bases and the V segment lost 7 bases, leaving 7 bases of the junction unmatched. The CDR3 region has the DNA TGTGCCAGCAAGACCGGGACAGGAGATGAAAAACTGTTTTTT. It translates to CASKTGTGDEKLFF.

This chain uses TRBV5-1 with TRBJ2-1; D may be TRBD1 (6 bases). Trimming removed 4 bases at V and 7 bases at J, with 12 bases between. The CDR3 contains 13 residues. Germline loops: CDR1 SGHRS, CDR2 YFSETQ. CDR3 in DNA: TGCGCCAGCAGCGAATTCAGGGGAAATGAGCAGTTCTTC. The encoded protein is CASSEFRGNEQFF.

V usage is TRBV2 and J usage is TRBJ1-5; D might be TRBD1 (5 bases). The CDR3 covers 14 residues. Between the trimmed V and J ends, which lost 6 bases and 3 bases, there was a span of 12 bases. CDR1 and CDR2 (germline): SNHLY, FYNNEI. In nucleotides, the CDR3 is TGTGCCAGCAGAACCACAGGTATCAATCAGCCCCAGCATTTT. Translated, it gives CASRTTGINQPQHF.

The chain has TRBV5-8 and TRBJ1-2; D gene ambiguous. Germline CDR1 SGHTS, CDR2 YDEGEE. The CDR3 spans 10 residues. The ends were cut back, 0 bases at V and 11 bases at J, with 5 bases in the middle. The DNA for the CDR3 is TGTGCCAGCAGCTTGGGAGGGTACACCTTC. Protein: CASSLGGYTF.

This chain connects TRBV5-6 to TRBJ2-6; no clear D gene. This CDR3 region has 15 residues. The V and J ends lost 0 bases and 3 bases respectively, with 7 bases between them. Germline V gives CDR1 SGHDT, CDR2 YYEEEE. In nucleotides, the CDR3 is TGTGCCAGCAGCTTGGGGCTTTATGGGGCCAACGTCCTGACTTTC. Its protein product is CASSLGLYGANVLTF.

The V and J genes are TRBV9 and TRBJ2-1; 8 bases map to TRBD1. V shed 1 base and J 3 bases; nucleotides not matched to a gene: 3. CDR1 is SGDLS and CDR2 is YYNGEE in the germline V gene. The CDR3 covers 15 residues. The CDR3 loop is CASSVTGGVYNEQFF. CDR3 in DNA: TGTGCCAGCAGCGTAACAGGGGGTGTCTACAATGAGCAGTTCTTC.

The chain has TRBV19 and TRBJ2-2; TRBD2 aligns across 10 bases. The germline gives CDR1 LNHDA, CDR2 SQIVND (reference sequence). This CDR3 comprises 14 residues. After removal of 8 bases from V and 4 bases from J, the junction contained 4 bases not matched to a gene. The CDR3 spells CASRSSGSTGELFF. In nucleotides, the CDR3 is TGTGCCAGTCGTTCTAGCGGGAGCACCGGGGAGCTGTTTTTT.

The rearrangement links TRBV2 to TRBJ1-1, with TRBD1 matching over 7 bases. The junction had 3 bases not matched to a gene; V was cut back by 5 bases and J by 0 bases. CDR3 size: 14 residues. Germline CDR1 is SNHLY and CDR2 is FYNNEI. The CDR3 DNA is TGTGCCAGCAGTACAGGGGCGATGAACACTGAAGCTTTCTTT. This translates into CASSTGAMNTEAFF.

This chain joins TRBV18 and TRBJ1-5, with D possibly TRBD1 on 6 matching bases. Germline V lookup: CDR1 KGHSH, CDR2 LQKENI. The CDR3 is made up of 14 amino acids. Trimming took off 5 bases at V and 6 bases at J, with 14 bases between the two ends. CDR3 amino acids: CASSITGIRQPQHF. CDR3 sequence (DNA): TGTGCCAGCTCAATCACAGGGATTCGTCAGCCCCAGCATTTT.

This clone was seen a handful of times. The rearrangement links TRBV18 to TRBJ2-7; weak D call: TRBD2 (5 bases). This CDR3 is 15 amino acids long. With 2 bases removed from V and 0 bases from J, the gap between germline ends came to 11 bases. CDR1 and CDR2 from the germline V gene are KGHSH and LQKENI. CDR3 nucleotides: TGTGCCAGCTCACCATCGGAGGCAGTCTCCTACGAGCAGTACTTC. This sequence encodes CASSPSEAVSYEQYF.

J is TRBJ1-1 and V is TRBV7-9; D possibly corresponds to TRBD1 (5 bases). CDR1 and CDR2 (germline): SEHNR, FQNEAQ (reference sequence). The ends were cut back, 6 bases at V and 6 bases at J, with 17 bases in the middle. CDR3 length: 14 residues. The CDR3: CASRAGPEGSEAFF. The CDR3 DNA reads as TGTGCCAGCAGGGCGGGACCGGAGGGTTCTGAAGCTTTCTTT.

The chain carries TRBV7-9 and TRBJ2-2, with D perhaps matching TRBD1 (7 bases). The V gene lost 6 bases and the J gene lost 6 bases, with 14 bases spanning the gap. The CDR3 runs to 14 residues. Germline V gene data show CDR1 as SEHNR and CDR2 as FQNEAQ (reference sequence). The CDR3 DNA sequence: TGTGCCAGCAGTGACAGGGAGGAGGCCGGGGAGCTGTTTTTT. Translation: CASSDREEAGELFF.